The entry below gives a single TCR beta chain sequence along with its context. No cognate antigen has been identified for it. No quality values exist for individual bases; no much larger clone is one base distant. In the prospective study, participants were about 18 to 89 years old, resided in 24 geographic areas of the United States, and were enrolled through a virtual design. To assign participants to cohorts, the prospective study relied on clinical history that participants themselves reported in a screening survey and a study questionnaire. ImmuneRACE Cohort 3 recovered participants were defined by two consecutive negative NP/OP PCR tests, healthcare professional clearance, or symptom resolution. In the prospective study, mobile phlebotomists collected whole blood, serum and a nasopharyngeal or oropharyngeal swab from each participant. Additional blood draws and questionnaires over an approximately two-month period could optionally be provided by prospective study participants. Before DNA extraction, blood samples from the prospective study were shipped at room temperature or frozen.

TCRbeta CDR3 regions were amplified from genomic DNA using the immunoSEQ Assay, a bias-controlled multiplex PCR. As for the original processing: The number of nucleated cells in each sample was estimated from the amplification of reference gene primers within the assay. To quantify the absolute abundance of each unique TCRbeta CDR3 rearrangement, sequence reads were collapsed and filtered. For each sample, productive Simpson clonality was calculated as the square root of Simpson's diversity index across productive rearrangements. Held by TCRdb, this immuneACCESS table contains in-frame sequences only and omits some clones. Under half of the omission traces to an unresolved V gene where checked; the cause of the rest is unknown. V, J and clone size are taken as reported in that table, and D and trimming were inferred from the DNA itself. In all, the sample holds around 190,000 clones, and about 81% of those were seen once. About 9% of the sample rests with the top ten.

The data derive from a study of blood T cell repertoires in COVID-19 (TCRdb year 2020). Turning to the overall study: Samples covering the acute and convalescent phases of COVID-19 were provided by collaborators in the United States, Italy and Spain. Nearly every sample came with metadata listing a de-identified subject ID, COVID-19 status, age in years and sex. The repertoires were made available in a free public database intended to serve as a resource for research on the immune response to SARS-CoV-2. Where available, HLA class I and class II types were obtained from metadata supplied by the sample provider rather than from assay-based typing. The material from the prospective study consisted of cDNA or gDNA derived from T cells, B-cell-depleted T cells, or PBMCs. Samples came from the ongoing ImmuneRACE study (first 160 participants) plus 1,254 subjects from 6 global collaborators. Deeply sampled blood TCRbeta repertoires from subjects exposed to, actively infected with, or recovered from COVID-19 were included in the dataset. General findings and caveats noted by the study authors: The quantity of clinical and demographic metadata differed by source and by participant and was supplied without curation.

Sequenced input: PBMCs or T cells enriched from blood (not recorded which). The origin of this receptor is a man in his forties or fifties who had recovered from COVID-19.

The DNA reads TGTGCCAGCAGCTACCGGGACAGGGAGGATGGCGAAAAACTGTTTTTT. It translates as CASSYRDREDGEKLFF. The chain is made from TRBV5-4 and TRBJ1-4; 9 nucleotides in the junction match TRBD1. The CDR3 goes from the cysteine to the phenylalanine over 16 residues. Of all the DNA, just the CDR3 is kept, 48 bases in frame from base 1. V trim: 3 bases; J trim: 8 bases; unmatched bases: 11. CDR1 and CDR2 were assigned from the germline V gene (reference sequence) as SGHNT and YYREEE.